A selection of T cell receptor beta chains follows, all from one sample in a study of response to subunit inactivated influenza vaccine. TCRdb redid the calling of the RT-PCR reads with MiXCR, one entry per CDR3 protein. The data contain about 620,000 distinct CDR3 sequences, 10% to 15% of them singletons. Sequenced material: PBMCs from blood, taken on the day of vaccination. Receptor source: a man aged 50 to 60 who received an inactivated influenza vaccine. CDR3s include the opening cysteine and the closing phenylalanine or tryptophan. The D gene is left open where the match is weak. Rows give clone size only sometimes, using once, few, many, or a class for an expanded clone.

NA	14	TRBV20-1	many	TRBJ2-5	CSARLGSGEETQYF	TGCAGTGCTAGATTGGGTTCGGGGGAAGAGACCCAGTACTTC
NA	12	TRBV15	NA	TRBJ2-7	CATSRVGAEQYF	TGTGCCACCAGCAGAGTGGGGGCCGAGCAGTACTTC
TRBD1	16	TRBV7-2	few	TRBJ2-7	CASSLGSGQGSYEQYF	TGTGCCAGCAGCCTAGGATCCGGACAGGGGAGCTACGAGCAGTACTTC
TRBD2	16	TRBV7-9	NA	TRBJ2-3	CASSPEWTSSTDTQYF	TGTGCCAGCAGCCCAGAGTGGACTAGCAGCACAGATACGCAGTATTTT
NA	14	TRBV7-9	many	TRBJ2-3	CASSYRVSTDTQYF	TGTGCCAGCAGCTACAGGGTTAGCACAGATACGCAGTATTTT
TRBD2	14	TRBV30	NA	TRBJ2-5	CAWRGGLAKETQYF	TGTGCCTGGAGGGGGGGACTAGCGAAAGAGACCCAGTACTTC
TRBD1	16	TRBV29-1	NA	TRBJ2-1	CSTAGVGTGIYNEQFF	TGCAGCACTGCTGGGGTAGGGACAGGGATCTACAATGAGCAGTTCTTC
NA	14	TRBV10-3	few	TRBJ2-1	CAISGDIPYNEQFF	TGTGCCATCAGTGGGGACATACCCTACAATGAGCAGTTCTTC
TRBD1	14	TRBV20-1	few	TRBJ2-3	CSAPNLRGTDTQYF	TGCAGTGCTCCTAACCTCAGGGGGACAGATACGCAGTATTTT
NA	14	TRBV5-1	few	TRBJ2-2	CASTPKANTGELFF	TGCGCCAGCACCCCGAAAGCGAACACCGGGGAGCTGTTTTTT
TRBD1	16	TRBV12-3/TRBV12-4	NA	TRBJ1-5	CASTLSGGRSNQPQHF	TGTGCCAGCACTTTATCAGGGGGAAGGAGCAATCAGCCCCAGCATTTT
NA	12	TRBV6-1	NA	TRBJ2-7	CASSAYGYEQYF	TGTGCCAGCAGTGCTTACGGCTACGAGCAGTACTTC
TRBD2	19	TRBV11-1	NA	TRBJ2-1	CASSLSVLRSGGPYNEQFF	TGTGCCAGCAGCTTATCCGTCCTTAGGAGCGGGGGCCCATACAATGAGCAGTTCTTC
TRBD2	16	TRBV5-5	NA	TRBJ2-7	CASTPSGGMSSYEQYF	TGTGCCAGCACCCCTTCGGGGGGAATGAGCTCCTACGAGCAGTACTTC
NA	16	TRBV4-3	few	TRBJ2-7	CASSQAPGLAPYEQYF	TGCGCCAGCAGCCAAGCCCCGGGTCTAGCTCCCTACGAGCAGTACTTC
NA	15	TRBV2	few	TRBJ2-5	CASSENRTPQETQYF	TGTGCCAGCAGTGAAAACAGGACCCCTCAAGAGACCCAGTACTTC
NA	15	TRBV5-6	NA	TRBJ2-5	CASSSGPTPRETQYF	TGTGCCAGCAGCTCGGGGCCCACACCCCGGGAGACCCAGTACTTC
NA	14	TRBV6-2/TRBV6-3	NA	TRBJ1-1	CASSYSSVVTEAFF	TGTGCCAGCAGTTACTCTTCAGTAGTAACTGAAGCTTTCTTT
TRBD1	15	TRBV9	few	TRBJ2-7	CASSVEDREDYEQYF	TGTGCCAGCAGCGTGGAGGACAGGGAAGATTACGAGCAGTACTTC
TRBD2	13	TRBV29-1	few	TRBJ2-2	CSVRPGGTGELFF	TGCAGCGTTCGCCCGGGGGGCACCGGGGAGCTGTTTTTT
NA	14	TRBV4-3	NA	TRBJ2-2	CASRNWRDTGELFF	TGCGCCAGCAGAAACTGGAGGGACACCGGGGAGCTGTTTTTT
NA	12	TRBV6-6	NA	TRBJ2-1	CASSYDYNEQFF	TGTGCCAGCAGCTACGACTACAATGAGCAGTTCTTC
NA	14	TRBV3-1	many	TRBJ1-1	CASSSGTLNTEAFF	TGTGCCAGCAGTTCCGGGACCCTGAACACTGAAGCTTTCTTT
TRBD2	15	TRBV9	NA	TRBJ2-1	CASTNGASGINEQFF	TGTGCCAGCACCAACGGGGCTAGCGGGATCAATGAGCAGTTCTTC
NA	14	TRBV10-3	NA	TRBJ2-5	CAISRQVTQETQYF	TGTGCCATCAGCCGACAGGTTACCCAAGAGACCCAGTACTTC
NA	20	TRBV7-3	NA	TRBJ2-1	CASSRLSPSYWLCLGEKQFF	TGTGCCAGCAGCCGATTAAGTCCCTCTTATTGGCTTTGTCTGGGGGAGAAGCAGTTCTTC
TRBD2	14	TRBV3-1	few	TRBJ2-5	CASSQAGGPKTQYF	TGTGCCAGCAGCCAAGCGGGGGGGCCCAAGACCCAGTACTTC
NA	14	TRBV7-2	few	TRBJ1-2	CASSLGLGNYGYTF	TGTGCCAGCAGCTTAGGCCTGGGGAACTATGGCTACACCTTC
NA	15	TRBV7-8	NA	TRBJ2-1	CASHRGRGLNNEQFF	TGTGCCAGCCATCGGGGCAGGGGCCTTAACAATGAGCAGTTCTTC
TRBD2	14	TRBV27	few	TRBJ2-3	CASKLATSTDTQYF	TGTGCCAGCAAACTAGCGACGAGCACAGATACGCAGTATTTT
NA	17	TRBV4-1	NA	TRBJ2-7	CASSQGKLRTGGYEQYF	TGCGCCAGCAGCCAAGGTAAACTGAGGACTGGAGGGTACGAGCAGTACTTC
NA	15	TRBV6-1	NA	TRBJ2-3	CASSVEGWNTDTQYF	TGTGCCAGCAGTGTAGAGGGGTGGAACACAGATACGCAGTATTTT
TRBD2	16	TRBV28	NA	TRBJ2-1	CASRPGLAGGYNEQFF	TGTGCCAGCAGGCCAGGACTAGCGGGGGGGTACAATGAGCAGTTCTTC
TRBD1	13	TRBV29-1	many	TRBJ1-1	CSARTGRNTEAFF	TGCAGCGCCCGGACAGGGAGGAACACTGAAGCTTTCTTT
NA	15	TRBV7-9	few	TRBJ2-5	CASSSPQSTQETQYF	TGTGCCAGCAGCTCCCCTCAAAGCACTCAAGAGACCCAGTACTTC
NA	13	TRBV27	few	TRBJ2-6	CASGSPGANVLTF	TGTGCCAGCGGATCTCCTGGGGCCAACGTCCTGACTTTC
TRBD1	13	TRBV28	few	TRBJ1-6	CASTSTGNSPLHF	TGTGCCAGCACCTCGACAGGGAATTCACCCCTCCACTTT
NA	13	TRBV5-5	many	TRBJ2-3	CASSLERADTQYF	TGTGCCAGCAGCTTAGAGAGGGCAGATACGCAGTATTTT
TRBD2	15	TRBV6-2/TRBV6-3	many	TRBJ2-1	CASSGLAGGLGEQFF	TGTGCCAGCAGCGGACTAGCGGGAGGGCTTGGTGAGCAGTTCTTC
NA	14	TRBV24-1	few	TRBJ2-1	CATSDFRGFNEQFF	TGTGCCACCAGTGATTTTAGGGGTTTCAATGAGCAGTTCTTC
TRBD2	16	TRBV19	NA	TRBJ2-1	CASSIPASGIYNEQFF	TGTGCCAGTAGTATTCCTGCTAGCGGGATCTACAATGAGCAGTTCTTC
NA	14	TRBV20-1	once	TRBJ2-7	CSARDQLRGYEQYF	TGCAGTGCTAGAGATCAGCTCAGGGGCTACGAGCAGTACTTC
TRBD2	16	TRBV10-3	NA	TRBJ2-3	CAISRWSGGGTDTQYF	TGTGCCATCAGTCGCTGGAGCGGGGGGGGCACAGATACGCAGTATTTT
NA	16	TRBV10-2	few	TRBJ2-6	CASREQGISGANVLTF	TGCGCCAGTAGGGAGCAGGGAATCTCTGGGGCCAACGTCCTGACTTTC
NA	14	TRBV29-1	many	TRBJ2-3	CSAYQGGRLDTQYF	TGCAGCGCTTATCAGGGTGGGCGGCTAGATACGCAGTATTTT
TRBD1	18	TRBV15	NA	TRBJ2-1	CATGGDRVASISYNEQFF	TGTGCCACCGGGGGGGACAGGGTGGCTAGCATATCCTACAATGAGCAGTTCTTC
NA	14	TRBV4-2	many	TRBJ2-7	CASSQVGRSGEQYF	TGTGCCAGCAGCCAAGTGGGGCGGTCGGGGGAGCAGTACTTC
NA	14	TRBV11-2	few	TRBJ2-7	CASSLDGIYYEQYF	TGTGCCAGCAGCTTAGATGGTATATACTACGAGCAGTACTTC
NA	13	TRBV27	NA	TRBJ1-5	CASSLRSGQPQHF	TGTGCCAGCAGTTTACGCTCGGGACAGCCCCAGCATTTT
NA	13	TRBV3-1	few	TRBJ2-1	CASSQGTSNEQFF	TGTGCCAGCAGCCAAGGGACTTCCAATGAGCAGTTCTTC
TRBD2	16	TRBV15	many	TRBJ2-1	CATSRAGTSAYNEQFF	TGTGCCACCAGCAGGGCCGGGACTAGCGCCTACAATGAGCAGTTCTTC
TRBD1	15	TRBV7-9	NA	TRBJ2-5	CASSTGTAVQETQYF	TGTGCCAGCAGCACCGGGACAGCTGTACAAGAGACCCAGTACTTC
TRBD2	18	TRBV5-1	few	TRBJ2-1	CASRFGLAGGPQSNEQFF	TGCGCCAGTAGGTTTGGCCTAGCGGGAGGGCCCCAGAGCAATGAGCAGTTCTTC
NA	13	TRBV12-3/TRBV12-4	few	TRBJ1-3	CASSLRGGDTIYF	TGTGCCAGCAGTTTACGAGGGGGTGACACCATATATTTT
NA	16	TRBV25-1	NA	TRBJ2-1	CASSPSTGGSTNEQFF	TGTGCCAGCAGTCCTTCAACGGGGGGCTCAACAAATGAGCAGTTCTTC